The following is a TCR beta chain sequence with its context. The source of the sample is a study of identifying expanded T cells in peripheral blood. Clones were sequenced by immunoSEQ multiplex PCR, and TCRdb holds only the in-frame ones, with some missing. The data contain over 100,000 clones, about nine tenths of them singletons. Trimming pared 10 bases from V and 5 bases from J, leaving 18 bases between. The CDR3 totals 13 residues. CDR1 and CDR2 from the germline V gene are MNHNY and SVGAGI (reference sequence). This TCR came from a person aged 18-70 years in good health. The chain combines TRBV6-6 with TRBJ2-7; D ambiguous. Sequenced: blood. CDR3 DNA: TGTGCCACCTCGTACGTAGGTGAAGACGAGCAGTACTTC. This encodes CATSYVGEDEQYF.